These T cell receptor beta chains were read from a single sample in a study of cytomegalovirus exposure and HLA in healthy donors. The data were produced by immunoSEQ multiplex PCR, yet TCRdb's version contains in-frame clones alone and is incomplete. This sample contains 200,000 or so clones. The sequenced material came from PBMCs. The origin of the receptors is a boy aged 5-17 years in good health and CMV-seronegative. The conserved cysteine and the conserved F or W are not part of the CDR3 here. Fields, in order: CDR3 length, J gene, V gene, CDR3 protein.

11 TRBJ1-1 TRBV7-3 ASSPAQGSEAF
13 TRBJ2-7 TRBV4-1 ASSHPRDTPDEQY
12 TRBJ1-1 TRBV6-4 ASSATGSGTEAF
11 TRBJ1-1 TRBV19 ASSPQGGPEAF
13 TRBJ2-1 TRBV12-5 ASGLRTSGGNEQF
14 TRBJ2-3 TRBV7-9 ASSSSGTGGTDTQY
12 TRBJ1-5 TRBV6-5 ASSSRTENQPQH
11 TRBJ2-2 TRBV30 ASGQGNTGELF
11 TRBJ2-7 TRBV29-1 SVTGTGLYEQY
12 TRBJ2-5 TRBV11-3 ASSFRSDQETQY
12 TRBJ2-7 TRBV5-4 ASSLGVTAYEQY
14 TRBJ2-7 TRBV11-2 ASSLDGPLGLYEQY
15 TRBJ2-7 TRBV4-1 ASSQSRIGASYYEQY
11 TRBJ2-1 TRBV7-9 ASSLTGVNEQF
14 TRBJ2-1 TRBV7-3 ASSLIGGSSYNEQF
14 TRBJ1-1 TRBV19 ASSLPQGSINTEAF
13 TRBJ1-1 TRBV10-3 AISVTGEGDTEAF
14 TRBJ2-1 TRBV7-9 ASSSRPGGASGEQF
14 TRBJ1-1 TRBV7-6 ASSLEVGHMNTEAF
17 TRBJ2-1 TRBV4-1 ASSQDSTKDRGQYNEQF
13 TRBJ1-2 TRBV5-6 ASSLEGKDYYGYT
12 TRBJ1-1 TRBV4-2 ASSQDLRATEAF
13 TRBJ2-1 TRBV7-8 ASSFGLAFYNEQF
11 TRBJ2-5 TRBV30 AWDLDRQETQY
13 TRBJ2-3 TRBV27 ASKLAGGPVDTQY
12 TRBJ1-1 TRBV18 ASSPLRENTEAF
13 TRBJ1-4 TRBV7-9 ASSLRTDLNEKLF
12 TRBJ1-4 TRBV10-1 ASMGFRGTEKLF
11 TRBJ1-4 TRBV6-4 ASSQATNEKLF
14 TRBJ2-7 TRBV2 ASSVIGQGVRYEQY
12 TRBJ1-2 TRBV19 ASKKKGENYGYT
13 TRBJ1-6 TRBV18 ASSRGQGGNSPLH
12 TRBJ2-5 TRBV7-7 ASSPTSGQETQY
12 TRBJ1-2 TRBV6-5 ASSYSAGAIGYT
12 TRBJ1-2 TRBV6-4 ASRADSQLYGYT
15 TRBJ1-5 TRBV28 ASLPVPRQAANQPQH
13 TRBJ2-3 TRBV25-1 ASSERVGNPDTQY
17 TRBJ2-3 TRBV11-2 ASSVLVTGIAGVWDTQY
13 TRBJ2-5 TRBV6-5 ASSFPGTGGETQY
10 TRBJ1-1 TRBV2 ASSDVYREAF
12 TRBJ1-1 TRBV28 ASRSQGGGAEAF
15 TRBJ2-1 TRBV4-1 ASSRTGLAGPYNEQF
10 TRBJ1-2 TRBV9 ASSVGPFGYT
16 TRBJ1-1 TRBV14 ASSQTGGFLDMNTEAF
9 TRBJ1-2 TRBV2 ATTKYYGYT
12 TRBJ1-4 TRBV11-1 ASSSGQGTEKLF
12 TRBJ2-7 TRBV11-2 ASTLTSGTHEQY
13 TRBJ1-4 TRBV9 ASSSRDSYNEKLF
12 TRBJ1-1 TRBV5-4 ASSFRGGGTEAF
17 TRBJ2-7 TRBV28 ASSLPPGLAGGQLYEQY
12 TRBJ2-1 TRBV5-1 ASSRGVDYNEQF
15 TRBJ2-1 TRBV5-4 ASSFVGRGASYNEQF
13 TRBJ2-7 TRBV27 ASSFGATDPYEQY